This T cell receptor beta chain was identified during a study of blood T cell repertoires in COVID-19. As for the study in general: The analysed material was cDNA or gDNA that came from T cells, B-cell-depleted T cells, or PBMCs.

Germline CDR1 is SGHRS and CDR2 is YFSETQ. Trimming removed 1 base from V and 5 bases from J; junction bases left unmatched: 6. This CDR3 comprises 15 residues. The authors' processing: Estimated nucleated cell counts came from reference gene primer amplification. Sequencing was performed with immunoSEQ multiplex PCR; in TCRdb, only in-frame clones are kept and a portion is missing. V and J calls and clone size are as listed in that table; D and trimming were resolved from the DNA. The repertoire holds more than 250,000 clones, with 70% to 90% as singletons. The TCR comes from a human donor in a cohort sampled during active COVID-19. The chain is built from TRBV5-1 and TRBJ2-7, with 10 bases matching TRBD1. The sample consisted of peripheral blood. Here the CDR3 reads CASSLPGTGADEQYF. In nucleotides, the CDR3 is TGCGCCAGCAGCTTGCCCGGGACAGGGGCCGACGAGCAGTACTTC.